The 22 T cell receptor beta chains reported below all come from one sample, sequenced in a study of blood T cell repertoires in COVID-19. Measured with immunoSEQ multiplex PCR; TCRdb has only the in-frame clones, and not every one. Seen here are 200,000 to 300,000 clones, approximately 88% observed once, and the top ten hold 27%. The sequencing sample was made of peripheral blood. These receptors were obtained from a man between 40 and 49 years old with acute or convalescent COVID-19.

This clone was found once. V usage is TRBV9 and J usage is TRBJ2-1; D perhaps matches TRBD2 (6 bases). The V end was cut by 3 bases, the J end by 12 bases, with 28 bases between. Germline CDR1 is SGDLS and CDR2 is YYNGEE. This CDR3 is built from 17 residues. CDR3: CASSAGNLPSEDQPQFF. The CDR3 DNA sequence: TGTGCCAGCAGCGCCGGAAATTTGCCTAGCGAGGATCAACCGCAGTTCTTC.

The table lists this clone with a count of one. V gene TRBV6-5 combines with J gene TRBJ2-7; D gene unclear. V was clipped by 4 bases and J by 3 bases, with 10 bases between them. The CDR3 is 13 residues long. Germline V CDR1 and CDR2: MNHEY, SVGAGI. CDR3 residues: CASSFTENYEQYF. In DNA, the CDR3 is TGTGCCAGCAGTTTTACAGAGAACTACGAGCAGTACTTC.

V usage is TRBV5-1 and J usage is TRBJ2-1; 8 nucleotides align to TRBD2. Germline V gene data show CDR1 as SGHRS and CDR2 as YFSETQ. This CDR3 region has 15 residues. Trimming removed 3 bases from V and 3 bases from J; junction bases left unmatched: 5. Here the CDR3 DNA reads TGCGCCAGCAGCTCCTGGACTAGCAGCTACAATGAGCAGTTCTTC. Its translation is CASSSWTSSYNEQFF. Using reference TRBV5-1 and TRBJ2-1 for the parts outside the CDR3, the full variable domain is KAGVTQTPRYLIKTRGQQVTLSCSPISGHRSVSWYQQTPGQGLQFLFEYFSETQRNKGNFPGRFSGRQFSNSRSEMNVSTLELGDSALYLCASSSWTSSYNEQFFGPGTRLTVL.

The count of this clone is one. J is TRBJ1-1 and V is TRBV19; no clear D gene. Trimming pared 4 bases from V and 5 bases from J, leaving 14 bases between. CDR3 length: 14 residues. Per the germline V gene, CDR1 is LNHDA and CDR2 is SQIVND (reference sequence). The CDR3 spells CASSTRARETEAFF. The CDR3 bases are TGTGCCAGTAGTACGAGGGCCAGAGAAACTGAAGCTTTCTTT.

The genes are TRBV11-2 and TRBJ2-3; D remains unclear. The CDR3 loop spans 16 amino acids. The germline V and J ends were trimmed by 5 bases and 0 bases, with 15 bases remaining between them. The germline V gene encodes CDR1 SGHAT and CDR2 FQNNGV. The CDR3 protein is CASSVERFGSTDTQYF. DNA for the CDR3: TGTGCCAGCAGCGTGGAGAGATTCGGTAGCACAGATACGCAGTATTTT. The entire variable domain, with the rest obtained from reference TRBV11-2 and TRBJ2-3, is as follows: EAGVAQSPRYKIIEKRQSVAFWCNPISGHATLYWYQQILGQGPKLLIQFQNNGVVDDSQLPKDRFSAERLKGVDSTLKIQPAKLEDSAVYLCASSVERFGSTDTQYFGPGTRLTVL.

The V call is TRBV10-3, the J call TRBJ1-1, with D tentatively TRBD1 (5 bases). The CDR3 covers 13 residues. Germline CDR1 and CDR2: ENHRY and SYGVKD. V lost 9 bases, J lost 1 base, and 12 bases lay in between. CDR3 residues: CAITTAGNTEAFF. CDR3 DNA: TGTGCCATTACGACAGCTGGGAACACTGAAGCTTTCTTT.

V and J are TRBV7-3 and TRBJ2-3; D not certain. This CDR3 is built from 12 residues. Germline assignment: CDR1 SGHTA and CDR2 FQGTGA. Trimming pared 4 bases from V and 2 bases from J, leaving 4 bases between. CDR3 DNA sequence: TGTGCCAGCAGCTCCCTCACAGATACGCAGTATTTT. This gives the protein CASSSLTDTQYF.

The CDR3 DNA reads as TGTGCCAGCAGTCCCCTCGGGGGAGGTATTGCCTACGGCTACACCTTC. Amino acid sequence: CASSPLGGGIAYGYTF. The chain links TRBV27 to TRBJ1-2; D possibly corresponds to TRBD1 (5 bases). There are 16 residues in the CDR3. Trimming removed 5 bases from V and 8 bases from J, with 24 bases in between. Germline V gene lookup returns CDR1 MNHEY and CDR2 SMNVEV (reference sequence).

This clone was observed a handful of times. The genes are TRBV19 and TRBJ1-5; a possible D gene is TRBD1 (5 bases). The V and J ends lost 4 bases and 1 base respectively, with 11 bases between them. The germline V gene has CDR1 LNHDA and CDR2 SQIVND (reference sequence). The CDR3 totals 15 residues. The CDR3 reads CASSTFDRSNQPQHF. The CDR3 DNA reads TGTGCCAGTAGTACATTTGACAGAAGCAATCAGCCCCAGCATTTT.

The chain is built from TRBV2 and TRBJ2-7; 9 bases align to TRBD1. V shed 0 bases and J 3 bases; nucleotides not matched to a gene: 0. Germline V CDR1 and CDR2: SNHLY, FYNNEI. CDR3 size: 14 residues. The CDR3: CASSEAGQGYEQYF. CDR3 sequence (DNA): TGTGCCAGCAGTGAAGCGGGACAGGGCTACGAGCAGTACTTC.

J is TRBJ2-2 and V is TRBV7-2, with 10 bases lining up with TRBD2. The CDR3 runs to 19 residues. Germline V gives CDR1 SGHTA, CDR2 FQGNSA. Losses at the gene ends were 3 bases for V and 1 base for J; bases not matched to a gene: 11. CDR3 loop: CASSFPLTTSGVNTGELFF. CDR3 DNA sequence: TGTGCCAGCAGCTTTCCATTAACAACTAGCGGGGTGAACACCGGGGAGCTGTTTTTT. The full variable domain, with the rest looked up from reference TRBV7-2 and TRBJ2-2, is GAGVSQSPSNKVTEKGKDVELRCDPISGHTALYWYRQSLGQGLEFLIYFQGNSAPDKSGLPSDRFSAERTGGSVSTLTIQRTQQEDSAVYLCASSFPLTTSGVNTGELFFGEGSRLTVL.

CDR3 DNA sequence: TGTGCCAGCAGCTCAATTAAACTACGGCCCCACCAGTTCTTC. Amino acids: CASSSIKLRPHQFF. The chain recombines TRBV13 with TRBJ2-1; D not resolved. The CDR3 sequence is 14 residues long. Germline V gives CDR1 PRHDT, CDR2 FYEKMQ (reference sequence). The V gene lost 4 bases and the J gene lost 13 bases, with 20 bases spanning the gap.

The chain has TRBV2 and TRBJ1-1, with D hard to call. This CDR3 has 13 amino acids. The ends were cut back, 4 bases at V and 2 bases at J, with 8 bases in the middle. CDR1 and CDR2 (germline): SNHLY, FYNNEI. The CDR3 loop reads CASSATLNTEAFF. The CDR3 nucleotides are TGTGCCAGCAGTGCAACCCTAAACACTGAAGCTTTCTTT.

This chain links TRBV9 with TRBJ2-1; weak D call: TRBD2 (6 bases). This CDR3 comprises 14 residues. The V and J ends lost 4 bases and 4 bases respectively, with 12 bases between them. The germline CDR1 and CDR2 sequences are SGDLS and YYNGEE. CDR3 sequence: CASSTARGYNEQFF. The CDR3 bases are TGTGCCAGCAGCACCGCCCGGGGGTACAATGAGCAGTTCTTC.

V is TRBV9 and J is TRBJ1-1; maybe TRBD1 (6 bases). Germline V lookup: CDR1 SGDLS, CDR2 YYNGEE. This CDR3 spans 12 amino acids. V lost 4 bases and J 8 bases, leaving 12 bases between the germline ends. CDR3 in DNA: TGTGCCAGCAGCCCCCAGGGGATAGAAGCTTTCTTT. Residues: CASSPQGIEAFF.

In regard to this clone: The junction and the germline gene differ at one end; a read error may be behind it. The V and J genes are TRBV5-1 and TRBJ1-3; unclear D gene. Germline V lookup: CDR1 SGHRS, CDR2 YFSETQ. The CDR3 loop spans 17 amino acids. As DNA, the CDR3 is TGCGCCAGCAGCTTGGACGGCGGCCATGGCTCTAGAAACACCATATATTTT. Translating it yields CASSLDGGHGSRNTIYF.

The chain uses TRBV19 and TRBJ2-5; possibly TRBD1 for D (5 bases). CDR3 length: 13 amino acids. V was pared by 6 bases and J by 2 bases, with 10 bases between. CDR1 and CDR2 from the germline V gene are LNHDA and SQIVND (reference sequence). CDR3 nucleotide sequence: TGTGCCAGTAGCCTGACAGTACAAGAGACCCAGTACTTC. Amino acid sequence: CASSLTVQETQYF.

This clone has ten or more counts. V is TRBV5-4 and J is TRBJ2-7; the match to TRBD2 covers 8 bases. The length of the CDR3 is 15 residues. CDR1 SGHNT and CDR2 YYREEE come from the germline V gene (reference sequence). Germline trimming cut 4 bases from V and 0 bases from J; bases unmatched to any gene: 6. As DNA, the CDR3 is TGTGCCAGCAGCCCGGGGGGGGTCTCCTCCTACGAGCAGTACTTC. Protein product: CASSPGGVSSYEQYF.

The chain uses TRBV19 and TRBJ2-3; D possibly corresponds to TRBD1 (6 bases). This CDR3 region has 16 residues. Trimming stripped 4 bases from V and 2 bases from J, with 16 bases between. Germline loops: CDR1 LNHDA, CDR2 SQIVND (reference sequence). CDR3 sequence reads: CASSTQDSPYTDTQYF. DNA of the CDR3: TGTGCCAGTAGTACCCAGGACAGTCCTTACACAGATACGCAGTATTTT.

The genes are TRBV7-3 and TRBJ1-6, with a weak D call TRBD1 (6 bases). The germline V gene encodes CDR1 SGHTA and CDR2 FQGTGA. V was shortened by 2 bases and J by 7 bases, with 15 bases between the two germline ends. There are 16 residues in the CDR3. For the CDR3, the DNA is TGTGCCAGCAGCTTACGGGGCGGGGGCGGCAATTCACCCCTCCACTTT. It translates to CASSLRGGGGNSPLHF.

The rearrangement joins TRBV2 to TRBJ1-5; D possibly corresponds to TRBD1 (6 bases). V was trimmed by 6 bases and J by 3 bases, leaving 9 bases between them. The CDR3 is made up of 13 amino acids. Germline CDR1 reads SNHLY; CDR2 reads FYNNEI. CDR3 protein: CASSAGVNQPQHF. CDR3 bases: TGTGCCAGCAGCGCAGGGGTCAATCAGCCCCAGCATTTT.

This chain joins TRBV4-2 and TRBJ1-2, with 7 bases lining up with TRBD1. CDR3 size: 15 residues. The germline V gene encodes CDR1 LGHNA and CDR2 YNFKEQ. With 4 bases clipped from V and 0 bases from J, the junction kept 5 bases outside the gene matches. DNA for the CDR3: TGTGCCAGCAGCCTAGGGACAGAAGCTAACTATGGCTACACCTTC. Its translation: CASSLGTEANYGYTF.